A selection of T cell receptor beta chains follows, all from one sample in a study of OX40 agonist ivuxolimab in advanced cancers. Sequenced by immunoSEQ multiplex PCR; TCRdb stores in-frame clones only, minus some. The top ten hold over 2.5% of the sample, which has fewer than 75,000 clones, approximately 88% seen once. The sequencing here drew on CD4+ or CD8+ T cells sorted from blood, taken in a trial of the OX40 agonist ivuxolimab. These receptors came from an adult with an advanced solid tumor such as melanoma, head and neck, liver or kidney cancer. The CDR3 runs from the conserved cysteine through the conserved F or W. Each record gives: CDR3 DNA, CDR3 protein, D gene, J gene, clone size, CDR3 length, V gene. A D gene is named only where the DNA matches it firmly. Some rows mark clone size as missing; the rest say once, few, many or name a class of expanded clone.

CDR3nt: TGTGCCCGAGACGTTAGCTACAATGAGCAGTTCTTC; CDR3aa: CARDVSYNEQFF; d_gene: .; j_gene: TRBJ2-1; abundance: .; len: 12; v_gene: TRBV30
CDR3nt: TGTGCCAGCAGCCGTACAGAGAACACTGAAGCTTTCTTT; CDR3aa: CASSRTENTEAFF; d_gene: .; j_gene: TRBJ1-1; abundance: once; len: 13; v_gene: TRBV11-1
CDR3nt: TGTGCCAGCAGCTTAGGTCAAGAGACCCAGTACTTC; CDR3aa: CASSLGQETQYF; d_gene: .; j_gene: TRBJ2-5; abundance: .; len: 12; v_gene: TRBV11-2
CDR3nt: TGTGCCAGCAGCTTCTGGGGGGGCGAAAACACTGAAGCTTTCTTT; CDR3aa: CASSFWGGENTEAFF; d_gene: .; j_gene: TRBJ1-1; abundance: .; len: 15; v_gene: TRBV7-2
CDR3nt: TGTGCTAGCAGCTTAACAGGGGAAACTGAAGCTTTCTTT; CDR3aa: CASSLTGETEAFF; d_gene: TRBD1; j_gene: TRBJ1-1; abundance: .; len: 13; v_gene: TRBV7-7
CDR3nt: TGTGCCAGCTCCCAGGACAGGCGCAATCAGCCCCAGCATTTT; CDR3aa: CASSQDRRNQPQHF; d_gene: TRBD1; j_gene: TRBJ1-5; abundance: once; len: 14; v_gene: TRBV18
CDR3nt: TGTGCCAGTACCACCCGGGGGACCCTTGAGCAGTTCTTC; CDR3aa: CASTTRGTLEQFF; d_gene: .; j_gene: TRBJ2-1; abundance: .; len: 13; v_gene: TRBV6-6
CDR3nt: TGTGCCAGCAGTCTCTCGGACGGAATGCTTACAGATACGCAGTATTTT; CDR3aa: CASSLSDGMLTDTQYF; d_gene: .; j_gene: TRBJ2-3; abundance: .; len: 16; v_gene: TRBV27
CDR3nt: TGTGCCAGCAGCTTTAAGACGGATACCGGGGAGCTGTTTTTT; CDR3aa: CASSFKTDTGELFF; d_gene: .; j_gene: TRBJ2-2; abundance: .; len: 14; v_gene: TRBV7-9
CDR3nt: TGCAGCGCGGGACAGGGGGACGGTCAGCCCCAGCATTTT; CDR3aa: CSAGQGDGQPQHF; d_gene: TRBD1; j_gene: TRBJ1-5; abundance: once; len: 13; v_gene: TRBV29-1
CDR3nt: TGTGCCACAGCAACGGTGTACGGCTATGGCTACACCTTC; CDR3aa: CATATVYGYGYTF; d_gene: .; j_gene: TRBJ1-2; abundance: .; len: 13; v_gene: TRBV19
CDR3nt: TGTGCCAGCAGCTTTCGACCGGGACTAGCGGGAGCAGATACGCAGTATTTT; CDR3aa: CASSFRPGLAGADTQYF; d_gene: TRBD2; j_gene: TRBJ2-3; abundance: .; len: 17; v_gene: TRBV7-2
CDR3nt: TGTGCCAGCAGTGAATCGGGGGGCCAGACCCAGTACTTC; CDR3aa: CASSESGGQTQYF; d_gene: .; j_gene: TRBJ2-5; abundance: .; len: 13; v_gene: TRBV6-1
CDR3nt: TGTGCCAGCAGCCCACCTTGGACTAGCGGGACTAGTGAGCAGTTCTTC; CDR3aa: CASSPPWTSGTSEQFF; d_gene: TRBD2; j_gene: TRBJ2-1; abundance: .; len: 16; v_gene: TRBV7-9
CDR3nt: TGTGCCAGCAGTCCAAGGGGGGACTCCTACGAGCAGTACTTC; CDR3aa: CASSPRGDSYEQYF; d_gene: .; j_gene: TRBJ2-7; abundance: .; len: 14; v_gene: TRBV6-5
CDR3nt: TGTGCCAGCAGCCAAGGGACAGGGGGGACTGAAGCTTTCTTT; CDR3aa: CASSQGTGGTEAFF; d_gene: TRBD1; j_gene: TRBJ1-1; abundance: .; len: 14; v_gene: TRBV14
CDR3nt: TGTGCCAGCAGCTTAACGCAGGGGGTTACGCAGTATTTT; CDR3aa: CASSLTQGVTQYF; d_gene: TRBD1; j_gene: TRBJ2-3; abundance: few; len: 13; v_gene: TRBV7-3
CDR3nt: TGCAGCGTTGAAGATAAAAGGAGAGAGAATCGACACTACGAGCAGTACTTC; CDR3aa: CSVEDKRRENRHYEQYF; d_gene: .; j_gene: TRBJ2-7; abundance: .; len: 17; v_gene: TRBV29-1
CDR3nt: TGTGCCAGCAGCGGACAGGGCCATGGCTACACCTTC; CDR3aa: CASSGQGHGYTF; d_gene: TRBD1; j_gene: TRBJ1-2; abundance: .; len: 12; v_gene: TRBV27
CDR3nt: TGTGCCAGCAGGGACAGCCATGGAGTAAAACTGTTTTTT; CDR3aa: CASRDSHGVKLFF; d_gene: .; j_gene: TRBJ1-4; abundance: few; len: 13; v_gene: TRBV2